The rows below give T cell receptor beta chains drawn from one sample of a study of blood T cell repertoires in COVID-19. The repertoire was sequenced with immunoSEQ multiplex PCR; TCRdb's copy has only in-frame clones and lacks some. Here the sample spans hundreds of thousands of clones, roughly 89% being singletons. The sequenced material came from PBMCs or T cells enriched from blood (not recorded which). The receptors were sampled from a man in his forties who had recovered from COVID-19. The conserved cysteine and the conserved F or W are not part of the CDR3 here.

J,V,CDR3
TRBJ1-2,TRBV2,ASTTGENYGYT
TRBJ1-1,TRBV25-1,ASARTGRDTEAF
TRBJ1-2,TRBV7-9,ASSFGGPGYGYT
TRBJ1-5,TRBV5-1,ASSYYRDRDRQPQH
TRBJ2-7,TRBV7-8,ASSPRDYTSYEQY
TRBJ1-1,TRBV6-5,ASSYSSSGVYTEAF
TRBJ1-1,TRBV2,ASRRQGMNTEAF
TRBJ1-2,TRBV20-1,SARRLYGYT
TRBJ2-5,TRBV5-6,ASFRTHQETQY
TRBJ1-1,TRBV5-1,ASSLAGGAGPNTEAF
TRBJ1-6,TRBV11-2,ASSLDPDRDNSPLH
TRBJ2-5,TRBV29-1,SVDRTNQETQY
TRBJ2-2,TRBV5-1,ASSLRGANTGELF
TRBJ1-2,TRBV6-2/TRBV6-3,ASSSGGVYYGYT
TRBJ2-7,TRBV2,ASKVGDTGADEQY
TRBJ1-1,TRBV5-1,ASSPRDRGMNTEAF
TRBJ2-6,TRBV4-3,ASSQDIFGANVLT
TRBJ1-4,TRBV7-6,ASSLAGGNTLGEKLF
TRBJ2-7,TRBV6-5,ASRVDWRRYEQY
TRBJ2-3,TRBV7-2,ASSLGGFTDTQY
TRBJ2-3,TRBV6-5,ASSYGAAQY
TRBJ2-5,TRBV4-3,ASSSEGQGRETQY
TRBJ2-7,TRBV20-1,SASPEGRGSYYEQY
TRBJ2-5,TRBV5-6,ASGNRQGAETQY
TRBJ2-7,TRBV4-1,ASSHRQGISYEQY
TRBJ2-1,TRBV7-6,ASSFLAGTTYNEQF
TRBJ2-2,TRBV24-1,ATSDSSGIRTGELF
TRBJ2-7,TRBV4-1,ASSRTSGPYEQY
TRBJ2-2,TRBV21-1,ASSKCAGYTGELF
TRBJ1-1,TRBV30,AWNGDRVNTEAF
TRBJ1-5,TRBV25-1,ASSGGTGYPQPQH
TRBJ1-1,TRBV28,ASSPGNTEAF
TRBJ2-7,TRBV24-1,ATSGGVAPIREQY
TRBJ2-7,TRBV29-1,SVAGGAAPYEQY
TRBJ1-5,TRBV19,ASSTTGGSQPQH
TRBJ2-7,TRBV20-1,SAGLNKEQY
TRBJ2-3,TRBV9,ASSVEGAGQVSFSTDTQY
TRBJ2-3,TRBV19,ASSSPRGKTDTQY
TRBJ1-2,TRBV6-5,ASSSGQGGDYGYT
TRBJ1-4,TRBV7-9,ASSLGTGDFREKLF
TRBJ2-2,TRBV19,ASSKDRNTGELF
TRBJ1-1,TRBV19,ASSIDARGTEAF
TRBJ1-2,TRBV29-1,SGGTGADGYT
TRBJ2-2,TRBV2,ASSGEFTGELF
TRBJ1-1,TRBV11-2,ASSLTGWVNTEAF
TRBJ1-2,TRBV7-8,ASSLQGANYGYT
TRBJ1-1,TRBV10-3,AISAQGANTEAF
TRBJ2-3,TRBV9,ASSVGLAGGRTDTQY